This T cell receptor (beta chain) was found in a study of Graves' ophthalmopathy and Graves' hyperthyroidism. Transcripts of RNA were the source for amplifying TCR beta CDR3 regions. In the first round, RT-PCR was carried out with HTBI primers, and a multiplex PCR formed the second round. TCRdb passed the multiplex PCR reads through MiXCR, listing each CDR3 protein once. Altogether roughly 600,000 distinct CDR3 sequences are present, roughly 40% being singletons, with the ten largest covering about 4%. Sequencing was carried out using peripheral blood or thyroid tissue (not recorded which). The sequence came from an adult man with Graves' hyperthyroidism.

The DNA of the CDR3 is TGTGCCAGCAGTTACTCGGGGACTAGCGGGATCTACGAGCAGTACTTC. Translating it yields CASSYSGTSGIYEQYF. J is TRBJ2-7 and V is TRBV7-9, with TRBD2 identical over 13 bases. V lost 6 bases to trimming and J lost 3 bases; unmatched junction nucleotides: 8. Germline CDR1 reads SEHNR; CDR2 reads FQNEAQ (reference sequence). This CDR3 has 16 residues.